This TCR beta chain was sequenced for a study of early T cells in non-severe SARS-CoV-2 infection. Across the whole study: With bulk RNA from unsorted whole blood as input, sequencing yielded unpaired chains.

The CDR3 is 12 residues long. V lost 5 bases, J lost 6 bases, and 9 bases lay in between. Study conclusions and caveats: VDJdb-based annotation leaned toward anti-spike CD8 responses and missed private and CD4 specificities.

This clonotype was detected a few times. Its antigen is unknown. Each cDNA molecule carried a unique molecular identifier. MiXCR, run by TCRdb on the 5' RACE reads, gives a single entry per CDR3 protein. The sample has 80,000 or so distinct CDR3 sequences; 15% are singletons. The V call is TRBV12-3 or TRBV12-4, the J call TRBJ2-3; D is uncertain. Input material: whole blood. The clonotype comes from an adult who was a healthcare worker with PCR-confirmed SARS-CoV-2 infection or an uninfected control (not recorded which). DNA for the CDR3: TGTGCCAGCAGTCCCTCTCTTGATACGCAGTATTTT. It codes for CASSPSLDTQYF.